The 18 T cell receptor beta chains reported below all come from one sample, sequenced in a study of T cells after yellow fever vaccination. TCRdb itself ran the 5' RACE reads through MiXCR, one entry per CDR3 protein. Here the sample spans fewer than 90,000 distinct CDR3 sequences, around 6.5% being singletons. The sequenced sample was CD8+ T cells sorted from PBMCs, obtained 5 days after the first yellow fever vaccination. These TCRs come from a man in his late teens or twenties who received the YFV17D yellow fever vaccine.

The V gene is TRBV7-9, the J gene TRBJ1-2; TRBD1 matches at 7 bases. J lost 3 bases, V lost 5 bases, and 6 bases had no gene match. This CDR3 has 14 amino acids. Germline lookup yields CDR1 SEHNR and CDR2 FQNEAQ (reference sequence). This CDR3 is CASSESGQHYGYTF. The CDR3 DNA follows: TGTGCCAGCAGCGAATCGGGACAGCACTATGGCTACACCTTC. Based on the CDR3 plus reference TRBV7-9 and TRBJ1-2, the full variable domain is DTGVSQNPRHKITKRGQNVTFRCDPISEHNRLYWYRQTLGQGPEFLTYFQNEAQLEKSRLLSDRFSAERPKGSFSTLEIQRTEQGDSAMYLCASSESGQHYGYTFGSGTRLTVV.

A few counts support this clonotype. V gene TRBV4-1 combines with J gene TRBJ1-5; D gene unclear. CDR3 length equals 16 residues. The V and J ends lost 1 base and 1 base respectively, with 11 bases between them. Germline values: CDR1 MGHRA, CDR2 YSYEKL. The CDR3 loop reads CASSQVSAWSNQPQHF. CDR3 coding DNA: TGCGCCAGCAGCCAAGTTTCTGCCTGGAGCAATCAGCCCCAGCATTTT.

The chain carries TRBV12-3 or TRBV12-4 and TRBJ2-7; D not certain. CDR3 length: 12 amino acids. Trimming cost V 7 bases and J 0 bases, with 7 bases left between them. The CDR3: CASNGPSYEQYF. The CDR3 DNA reads TGTGCCAGCAACGGGCCCTCCTACGAGCAGTACTTC.

This clonotype was picked up a small number of times. The CDR3 DNA follows: TGTGCCAGCAGAACGGGATCGGGGAAGAATTCACCCCTCCACTTT. It encodes CASRTGSGKNSPLHF. This chain connects TRBV6-5 to TRBJ1-6, with D uncertain. Deletions cut 6 bases from V and 7 bases from J, with 16 bases between. CDR1 is MNHEY and CDR2 is SVGAGI in the germline V gene. CDR3 length: 15 residues.

The V and J genes are TRBV6-2 or TRBV6-3 and TRBJ2-7, with D uncertain. Looked up from germline, CDR1 is MNHEY and CDR2 is SVGEGT. The germline V and J ends were trimmed by 8 bases and 2 bases, with 7 bases remaining between them. This CDR3 spans 11 amino acids. The CDR3 here is CASAVAYEQYF. CDR3 coding DNA: TGTGCCAGCGCAGTGGCCTACGAGCAGTACTTC.

This clonotype came up a few times. This chain connects TRBV28 to TRBJ1-5; D gene uncertain. V dropped 2 bases and J dropped 0 bases, with 11 bases sitting between them. This CDR3 has 16 residues. Germline V gene sequence: CDR1 MDHEN, CDR2 SYDVKM. The CDR3 region is CASSLPTGYSNQPQHF. For the CDR3, the DNA is TGTGCCAGCAGTTTACCCACGGGATATAGCAATCAGCCCCAGCATTTT.

The CDR3 DNA sequence: TGTGCTAGCCAGGGGAGTTACACTGAAGCTTTCTTT. The encoded protein is CASQGSYTEAFF. The chain carries TRBV12-5 and TRBJ1-1; TRBD1 might be the D (6 bases). This CDR3 has 12 amino acids. Per germline, CDR1 LGHNT and CDR2 FRNRAP. V was cut by 9 bases and J by 3 bases, with 11 bases left in between.

This clonotype was seen many times. The chain employs TRBV12-3 or TRBV12-4 and TRBJ1-5; 7 bases match TRBD1. The trim removed 8 bases at V and 7 bases at J, leaving 8 bases unmatched. The CDR3 sequence is 13 residues long. CDR3 sequence reads: CASAGGPKQPQHF. CDR3 sequence (DNA): TGTGCCAGCGCAGGGGGTCCGAAGCAGCCCCAGCATTTT.

The chain carries TRBV7-2 and TRBJ2-3; 9 positions match TRBD2. This CDR3 contains 16 residues. Germline CDR1 SGHTA, CDR2 FQGNSA. After removal of 5 bases from V and 8 bases from J, the junction contained 14 bases not matched to a gene. The CDR3 here is CASSPTPSGAGGTQYF. DNA of the CDR3: TGTGCCAGCAGCCCTACACCTAGCGGGGCCGGAGGTACGCAGTATTTT.

This clonotype came up many times. The chain carries TRBV7-9 and TRBJ1-1; D call uncertain. Trimming cost V 5 bases and J 5 bases, with 18 bases left between them. CDR1 and CDR2 (germline): SEHNR, FQNEAQ (reference sequence). The length of the CDR3 is 15 residues. The CDR3 reads CASSLGPGGYTEAFF. The CDR3 region has the DNA TGTGCCAGCAGCCTAGGACCGGGAGGGTATACTGAAGCTTTCTTT.

The chain joins TRBV29-1 to TRBJ2-5, with TRBD2 matching over 8 bases. The CDR3 contains 15 residues. Germline CDR1 SQVTM, CDR2 ANQGSEA. The J segment lost 4 bases and the V segment lost 6 bases, leaving 13 bases of the junction unmatched. CDR3 in amino acids: CSVWGGRGVGETQYF. CDR3 in DNA: TGCAGCGTCTGGGGTGGGCGGGGGGTTGGAGAGACCCAGTACTTC. Looking up the rest from reference TRBV29-1 and TRBJ2-5 gives the full variable domain: SAVISQKPSRDICQRGTSLTIQCQVDSQVTMMFWYRQQPGQSLTLIATANQGSEATYESGFVIDKFPISRPNLTFSTLTVSNMSPEDSSIYLCSVWGGRGVGETQYFGPGTRLLVL.

Only a few counts were recorded for this clonotype. The J gene is TRBJ2-5, the V gene TRBV15; 15 nucleotides line up with TRBD2. The V gene end was trimmed by 5 bases and the J gene end by 5 bases; junction bases not matched to a gene: 3. This CDR3 region has 15 residues. Germline CDR1 LNHNV, CDR2 YYDKDF (reference sequence). CDR3 nucleotides: TGTGCCACCAGCCGCGGACTAGCGGGGGGGGAGACCCAGTACTTC. Translated: CATSRGLAGGETQYF.

This clonotype was counted between two and nine times. The V gene is TRBV27, the J gene TRBJ2-7; no definite D call. This CDR3 has 13 amino acids. Germline V lookup: CDR1 MNHEY, CDR2 SMNVEV (reference sequence). The V end was cut by 6 bases, the J end by 2 bases, with 11 bases between. DNA for the CDR3: TGTGCCAGCAGCGTAGGCGATGCCTACGAGCAGTACTTC. It codes for CASSVGDAYEQYF.

This clonotype has more than one count but fewer than ten. The V gene is TRBV11-2, the J gene TRBJ2-1; D unclear. V lost 1 base to trimming and J lost 10 bases, with 11 bases between them. CDR3 length equals 13 residues. CDR1 is SGHAT, CDR2 FQNNGV, per germline. The CDR3 region has the DNA TGTGCCAGCAGCTTAGTGGTCCAGCTAGAGCAGTTCTTC. Translation: CASSLVVQLEQFF.

This chain connects TRBV4-1 to TRBJ2-1; tentative D call: TRBD2 (5 bases). Germline V CDR1 and CDR2: MGHRA, YSYEKL. This CDR3 has 15 residues. The ends were cut back, 0 bases at V and 10 bases at J, with 16 bases in the middle. The CDR3 is CASSQETAITREQFF. CDR3 nucleotide sequence: TGCGCCAGCAGCCAAGAAACTGCCATCACTAGGGAGCAGTTCTTC.

The table lists this clonotype with a few counts. The chain combines TRBV19 with TRBJ2-1; 7 nucleotides match TRBD2. Germline CDR1 and CDR2: LNHDA and SQIVND (reference sequence). CDR3 length: 15 residues. J gave up 8 bases and V 4 bases, and 11 bases lay outside the gene matches. CDR3 nucleotide sequence: TGTGCCAGTAGTAATTCGGCGGGGGTCGGGGATGAGCAGTTCTTC. It yields the protein CASSNSAGVGDEQFF.

The chain has TRBV7-6 and TRBJ2-2; D remains unclear. CDR1 is SGHVS, CDR2 FNYEAQ, per germline. The V end lost 8 bases, the J end lost 1 base, and 5 bases lay between the germline ends. The CDR3 has 12 residues. CDR3 in DNA: TGTGCCAGCCTTTGGAACACCGGGGAGCTGTTTTTT. Encoded protein: CASLWNTGELFF. Drawing the rest from reference TRBV7-6 and TRBJ2-2, the complete variable domain is GAGVSQSPRYKVTKRGQDVALRCDPISGHVSLYWYRQALGQGPEFLTYFNYEAQQDKSGLPNDRFSAERPEGSISTLTIQRTEQRDSAMYRCASLWNTGELFFGEGSRLTVL.

In its sample, this clonotype was seen a few times. The chain couples TRBV9 to TRBJ2-3, with 10 bases matching TRBD2. V dropped 1 base and J dropped 3; count of bases not matched to a gene: 5. There are 16 residues in the CDR3. Germline CDR1 SGDLS, CDR2 YYNGEE. The CDR3 is CASSVLAGANTDTQYF. The CDR3 nucleotides read TGTGCCAGCAGCGTACTAGCGGGGGCCAATACAGATACGCAGTATTTT.